Listed below are T cell receptor beta chains from one sample, sequenced in a study of T cells after yellow fever vaccination. Each CDR3 protein gets one entry after TCRdb re-called the 5' RACE reads with MiXCR. Among 250,000 to 350,000 distinct CDR3 sequences listed, around 7% were seen once. Sequencing was performed on PBMCs, taken about 49 days after the first yellow fever vaccination. Receptor source: a man aged 18 to 29 who received the YFV17D yellow fever vaccine. Each CDR3 is given without its conserved first and last residue.

TRBJ2-1 TRBV7-2 ASSLRSGGAYEQF
TRBJ2-3 TRBV7-3 ASSFSGNTDTQY
TRBJ1-1 TRBV18 ASSPSAGVNTEAF
TRBJ2-5 TRBV3-1 ASTQRWGGPHQETQY
TRBJ2-2 TRBV11-2 ASSFKTGGALNTGELF
TRBJ1-1 TRBV5-1 ASSLDPGWGTEAF
TRBJ2-1 TRBV5-5 ASSSEGTGDNEQF
TRBJ2-5 TRBV4-3 ASSQDVLGFQETQY
TRBJ2-2 TRBV4-3 ASSRRGSPGELF
TRBJ1-2 TRBV5-6 ASSFDSQGGYT
TRBJ2-2 TRBV10-3 AISKNTGELF
TRBJ1-1 TRBV16 ASSTTVNTEAF
TRBJ2-3 TRBV3-1 ASSQDPSVDTQY
TRBJ1-6 TRBV3-1 ASSQVAGDSPLH
TRBJ2-1 TRBV12-3/TRBV12-4 ASGIAGTLPPHEQF
TRBJ2-3 TRBV5-8 ASRTGTATDTQY
TRBJ2-5 TRBV7-2 ASSRDRGGETQY
TRBJ1-1 TRBV5-1 ATRGTGRTEAF
TRBJ2-3 TRBV7-3 ASSPGARGTQY
TRBJ2-3 TRBV6-5 ASSYDQGGDTQY
TRBJ1-4 TRBV5-1 ASSLGRASANEKLF
TRBJ1-4 TRBV18 ASSDGRGKEKLF
TRBJ2-4 TRBV5-8 ASSFRRINLDIQY
TRBJ2-2 TRBV27 ATGRGVNTGELF
TRBJ2-1 TRBV3-1 ASVSSGGYNEQF
TRBJ2-1 TRBV5-1 ASATLTGGDEQF
TRBJ1-2 TRBV6-5 ASSRTGLASGYT
TRBJ2-2 TRBV10-3 AISVDLTGELF
TRBJ2-5 TRBV27 ASSSGLAGAMYQETQY
TRBJ1-4 TRBV14 ASSQGARGGEKLF
TRBJ2-3 TRBV11-2 ASSRGQDTTDTQY
TRBJ1-1 TRBV7-8 ASSLGAESFMNTEAF
TRBJ2-1 TRBV7-9 ASSSRAPIEQF
TRBJ2-1 TRBV4-2 ASSQVRGVGGLSVGEQF
TRBJ2-5 TRBV6-6 AASRLGVETQY
TRBJ2-1 TRBV7-2 ASSFVAGEQF
TRBJ1-3 TRBV12-3/TRBV12-4 ASNRGSSGNTIY
TRBJ1-1 TRBV20-1 SARVTGITEAF
TRBJ1-1 TRBV29-1 SGNRGQTEAF
TRBJ2-1 TRBV7-2 ASSWGTGIYNEQF
TRBJ2-1 TRBV7-3 ASSLIGGGAVNEQF
TRBJ2-3 TRBV4-1 ASSQDFLTTDTQY
TRBJ2-7 TRBV20-1 SAASGGGREQY
TRBJ2-1 TRBV20-1 SARDGGLAGGPNEQF
TRBJ2-7 TRBV6-2/TRBV6-3 ASSSDLTYEQY
TRBJ2-3 TRBV20-1 SANRGRTDTQY
TRBJ1-1 TRBV6-2/TRBV6-3 ASMQDSTGYTEAF
TRBJ2-1 TRBV18 ASSPTGDSYNEQF
TRBJ2-7 TRBV27 ASSLSGTEQY
TRBJ1-1 TRBV5-1 ASSLYQGSTEAF